One sample yielded the 8 T cell receptor beta chains listed below, sequenced in a study of tumor and adjacent non-tumor tissue in lung cancer. The library came from three nested PCR rounds adapted from ARM-PCR protocols. Each CDR3 protein gets one entry after TCRdb re-called the multiplex PCR reads with MiXCR. The sample shows some 80,000 distinct CDR3 sequences, around 82% of them seen only once. The template was RNA from unsorted bulk tissue. More than 3 cm separated this lung sample from the edge of the tumor. Sequencing was performed on distant non-tumor lung tissue. These receptors all stem from a woman aged 50 to 60 with non-small cell lung cancer.

On this clonotype itself: One end of the junction is discordant with germline, which a read error may explain. V usage is TRBV12-3 or TRBV12-4 and J usage is TRBJ2-2; no definite D call. The CDR3 contains 14 residues. The CDR3 loop reads CASIWQTNTGELFF. The CDR3 DNA reads as TGTGCCAGCATTTGGCAGACGAACACCGGTGAGCTGTTTTTT.

Regarding this clonotype: Likely a read error: the CDR3 ends without its conserved phenylalanine or tryptophan. The chain joins TRBV12-3 or TRBV12-4 to TRBJ2-1, with D maybe TRBD2 (5 bases). V was cut by 1 base and J by 4 bases, with 11 bases left in between. This CDR3 has 15 amino acids. CDR3 sequence: CASSLELATYNEQFS. CDR3 nucleotides: TGTGCCAGCAGTTTAGAGCTAGCAACATACAATGAGCAGTTCTCC.

With regard to this clonotype: A junction boundary mismatches the germline segment, possibly from a read error. The V gene is TRBV12-3 or TRBV12-4, the J gene TRBJ2-2; D possibly corresponds to TRBD2 (5 bases). This CDR3 contains 13 residues. The CDR3 reads CASRRRGTGELFF. As DNA, the CDR3 is TGTGCAAGCAGACGACGGGGCACCGGGGAGCTGTTTTTT.

This chain joins TRBV6-1 and TRBJ2-3; 10 bases are shared with TRBD1. The CDR3 runs 15 residues. Germline CDR1 MNHNS, CDR2 SASEGT. V gave up 5 bases and J gave up 14 bases; unmatched junction bases: 16. The CDR3 DNA follows: TGTGCCAGCAGTCGACAGACAGGGGGCGCAGATATGCGGTATTTT. It is translated as CASSRQTGGADMRYF.

With respect to this clonotype: A much larger clone lies one base from this, so it may be a read error. The V gene is TRBV7-9, the J gene TRBJ2-1; the D is unclear. This CDR3 is built from 13 residues. Trimming pared 10 bases from V and 8 bases from J, leaving 18 bases between. Germline CDR1 SEHNR, CDR2 FQNEAQ (reference sequence). The CDR3 DNA is TGTGCCATCAGACCAGACGTTTTCGATGAGCAGTTCTTC. Translation: CAIRPDVFDEQFF.

This clonotype was seen once. This sequence joins TRBV6-5 and TRBJ2-7; D possibly corresponds to TRBD1 (7 bases). The germline CDR1 and CDR2 sequences are MNHEY and SVGAGI. CDR3 size: 13 residues. This chain's CDR3 is CGSSLQGTGEQYF. CDR3 nucleotide sequence: TGTGGCAGTTCGTTACAGGGGACTGGCGAGCAGTACTTC.

In this sample, this clonotype turned up once. Sequence at one end of the junction differs from germline and may be a read error. This chain joins TRBV28 and TRBJ1-1; 9 positions agree with TRBD1. The germline CDR1 and CDR2 sequences are MDHEN and SYDVKM. The CDR3 consists of 15 residues. CDR3 loop: CASATEGTGLTEAIF. DNA of the CDR3: TGTGCCAGTGCGACCGAAGGGACAGGGTTAACTGAAGCTATCTTT. Supplemented by reference TRBV28 and TRBJ1-1, the full variable domain reads DVKVTQSSRYLVKRTGEKVFLECVQDMDHENMFWYRQDPGLGLRLIYFSYDVKMKEKGDIPEGYSVSREKKERFSLILESASTNQTSMYLCASATEGTGLTEAIFGQGTRLTVV.

As for this clonotype: At one of its ends the junction is not consistent with the germline gene, which may arise from a read error. V usage is TRBV5-4 and J usage is TRBJ2-5; maybe TRBD2 (6 bases). There are 14 residues in the CDR3. Germline CDR1 SGHNT, CDR2 YYREEE (reference sequence). DNA of the CDR3: TGTGCCAGCAGCTCCGCGGGGATTGAAGAGACCCACTACTTC. Its protein product is CASSSAGIEETHYF.